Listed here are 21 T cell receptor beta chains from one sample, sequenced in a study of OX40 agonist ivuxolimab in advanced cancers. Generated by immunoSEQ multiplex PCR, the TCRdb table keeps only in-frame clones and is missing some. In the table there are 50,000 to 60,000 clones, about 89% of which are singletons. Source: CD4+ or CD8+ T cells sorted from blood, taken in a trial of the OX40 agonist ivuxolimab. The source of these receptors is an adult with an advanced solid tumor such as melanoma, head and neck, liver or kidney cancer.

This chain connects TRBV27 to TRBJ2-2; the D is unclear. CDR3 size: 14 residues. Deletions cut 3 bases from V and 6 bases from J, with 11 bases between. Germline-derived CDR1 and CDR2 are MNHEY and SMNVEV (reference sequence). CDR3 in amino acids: CASSFLDRAGELFF. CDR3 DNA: TGTGCCAGCAGTTTCCTAGATCGCGCCGGGGAGCTGTTTTTT.

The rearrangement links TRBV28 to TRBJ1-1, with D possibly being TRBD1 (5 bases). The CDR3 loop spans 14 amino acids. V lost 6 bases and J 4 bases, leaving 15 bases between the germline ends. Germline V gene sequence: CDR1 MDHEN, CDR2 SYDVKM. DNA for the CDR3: TGTGCCAGCAGACGAACACGTGGGGGCACTGAAGCTTTCTTT. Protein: CASRRTRGGTEAFF.

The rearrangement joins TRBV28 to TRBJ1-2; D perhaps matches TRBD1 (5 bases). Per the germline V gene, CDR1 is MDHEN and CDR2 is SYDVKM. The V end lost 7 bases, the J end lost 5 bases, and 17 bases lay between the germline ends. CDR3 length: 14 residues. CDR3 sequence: CASKWVGGTYGYTF. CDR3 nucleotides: TGTGCCAGCAAATGGGTGGGAGGGACGTATGGCTACACCTTC.

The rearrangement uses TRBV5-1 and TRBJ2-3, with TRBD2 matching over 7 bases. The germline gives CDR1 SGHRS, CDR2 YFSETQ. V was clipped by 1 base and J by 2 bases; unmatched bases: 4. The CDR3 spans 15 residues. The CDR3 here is CASSLNLADTDTQYF. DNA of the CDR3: TGCGCCAGCAGCTTGAACCTAGCGGACACAGATACGCAGTATTTT.

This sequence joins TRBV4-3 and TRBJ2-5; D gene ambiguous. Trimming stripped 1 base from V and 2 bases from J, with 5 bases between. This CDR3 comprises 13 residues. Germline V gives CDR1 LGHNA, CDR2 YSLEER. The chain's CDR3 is CASSQGRQETQYF. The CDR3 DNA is TGCGCCAGCAGCCAAGGCAGACAAGAGACCCAGTACTTC.

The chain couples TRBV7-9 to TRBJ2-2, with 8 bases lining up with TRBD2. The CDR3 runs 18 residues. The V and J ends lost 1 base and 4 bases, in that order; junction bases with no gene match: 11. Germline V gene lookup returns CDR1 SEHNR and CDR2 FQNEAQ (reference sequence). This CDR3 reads CASSLDFGGRRSTGELFF. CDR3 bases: TGTGCCAGCAGCTTAGACTTTGGCGGGAGGAGATCCACCGGGGAGCTGTTTTTT.

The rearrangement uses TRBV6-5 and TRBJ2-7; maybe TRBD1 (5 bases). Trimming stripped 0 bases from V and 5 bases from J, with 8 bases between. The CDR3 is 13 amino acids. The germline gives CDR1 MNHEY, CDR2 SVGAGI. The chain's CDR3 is CASSYSQVHEQYF. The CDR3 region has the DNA TGTGCCAGCAGTTACTCACAGGTCCACGAGCAGTACTTC.

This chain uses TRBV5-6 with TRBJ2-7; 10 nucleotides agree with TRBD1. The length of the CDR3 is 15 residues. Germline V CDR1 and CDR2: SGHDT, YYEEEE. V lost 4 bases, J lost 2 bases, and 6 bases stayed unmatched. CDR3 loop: CASSIGQGGTYEQYF. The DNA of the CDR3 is TGTGCCAGCAGCATAGGACAGGGGGGGACCTACGAGCAGTACTTC.

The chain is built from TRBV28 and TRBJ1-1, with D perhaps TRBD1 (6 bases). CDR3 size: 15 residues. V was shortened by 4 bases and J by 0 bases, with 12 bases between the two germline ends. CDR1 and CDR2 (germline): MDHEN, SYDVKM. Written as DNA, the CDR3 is TGTGCCAGCAGTTCTACAGGGTCTATGAACACTGAAGCTTTCTTT. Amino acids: CASSSTGSMNTEAFF. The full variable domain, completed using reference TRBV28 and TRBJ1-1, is DVKVTQSSRYLVKRTGEKVFLECVQDMDHENMFWYRQDPGLGLRLIYFSYDVKMKEKGDIPEGYSVSREKKERFSLILESASTNQTSMYLCASSSTGSMNTEAFFGQGTRLTVV.

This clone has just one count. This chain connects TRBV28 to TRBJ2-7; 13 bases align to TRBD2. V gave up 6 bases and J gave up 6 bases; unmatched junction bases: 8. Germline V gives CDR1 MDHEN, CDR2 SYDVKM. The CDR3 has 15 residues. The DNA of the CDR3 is TGTGCCAGCAGCCCTTTGACTAGCGGGAGGCGCGAGCAGTACTTC. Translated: CASSPLTSGRREQYF.

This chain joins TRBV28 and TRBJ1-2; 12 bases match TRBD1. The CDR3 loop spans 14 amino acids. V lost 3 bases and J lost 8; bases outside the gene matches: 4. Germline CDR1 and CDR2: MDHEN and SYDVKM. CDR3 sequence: CASSFGTGGLGYTF. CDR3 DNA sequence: TGTGCCAGCAGTTTCGGGACAGGGGGCTTGGGCTACACCTTC.

CDR3 sequence reads: CASSLRQNYEQYF. For the CDR3, the DNA is TGCGCCAGCAGCTTAAGACAGAACTACGAGCAGTACTTC. J is TRBJ2-7 and V is TRBV5-1; possibly TRBD1 for D (5 bases). V lost 2 bases to trimming and J lost 3 bases, with 9 bases between them. CDR1 and CDR2 from the germline V gene are SGHRS and YFSETQ. This CDR3 spans 13 amino acids.

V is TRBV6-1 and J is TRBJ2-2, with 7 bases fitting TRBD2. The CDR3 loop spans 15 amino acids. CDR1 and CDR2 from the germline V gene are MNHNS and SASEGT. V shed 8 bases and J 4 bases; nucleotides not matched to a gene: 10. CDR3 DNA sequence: TGTGCCAGCGCCCGTGGGGGAGGGCCCACCGGGGAGCTGTTTTTT. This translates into CASARGGGPTGELFF.

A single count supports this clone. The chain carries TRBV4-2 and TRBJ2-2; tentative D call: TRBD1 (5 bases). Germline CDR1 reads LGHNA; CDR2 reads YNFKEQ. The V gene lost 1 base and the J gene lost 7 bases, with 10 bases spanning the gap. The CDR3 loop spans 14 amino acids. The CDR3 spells CASSQGTRGGELFF. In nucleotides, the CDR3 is TGTGCCAGCAGCCAAGGGACAAGAGGCGGGGAGCTGTTTTTT.

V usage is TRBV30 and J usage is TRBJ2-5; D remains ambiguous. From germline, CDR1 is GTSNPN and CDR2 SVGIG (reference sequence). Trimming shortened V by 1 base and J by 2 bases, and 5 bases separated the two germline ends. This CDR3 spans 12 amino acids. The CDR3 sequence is CAWSAKQETQYF. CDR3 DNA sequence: TGTGCCTGGAGTGCTAAACAAGAGACCCAGTACTTC.

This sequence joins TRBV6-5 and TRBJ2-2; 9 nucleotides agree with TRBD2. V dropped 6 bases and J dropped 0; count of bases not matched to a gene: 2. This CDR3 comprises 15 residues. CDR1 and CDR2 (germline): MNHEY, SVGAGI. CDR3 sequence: CASRREGTNTGELFF. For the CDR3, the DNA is TGTGCCAGCAGGCGGGAGGGTACGAACACCGGGGAGCTGTTTTTT.

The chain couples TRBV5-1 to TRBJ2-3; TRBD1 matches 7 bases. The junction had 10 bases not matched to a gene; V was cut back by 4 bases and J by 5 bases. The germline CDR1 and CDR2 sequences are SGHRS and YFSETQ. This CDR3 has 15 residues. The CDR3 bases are TGCGCCAGCAGCCCGCCGACAGGGTCCCTAGATACGCAGTATTTT. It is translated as CASSPPTGSLDTQYF.

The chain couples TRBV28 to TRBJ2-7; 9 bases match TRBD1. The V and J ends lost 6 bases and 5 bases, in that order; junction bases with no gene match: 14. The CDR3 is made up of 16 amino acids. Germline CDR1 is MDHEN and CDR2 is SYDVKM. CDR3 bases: TGTGCCAGCAGGTCATCCGGGACAGGGAAGGTCCACGAGCAGTACTTC. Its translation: CASRSSGTGKVHEQYF.

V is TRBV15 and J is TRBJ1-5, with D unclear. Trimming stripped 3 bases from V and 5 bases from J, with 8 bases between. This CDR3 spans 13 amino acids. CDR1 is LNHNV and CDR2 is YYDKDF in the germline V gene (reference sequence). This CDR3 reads CATSRLKDQPQHF. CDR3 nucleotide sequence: TGTGCCACCAGCAGGTTAAAGGATCAGCCCCAGCATTTT.

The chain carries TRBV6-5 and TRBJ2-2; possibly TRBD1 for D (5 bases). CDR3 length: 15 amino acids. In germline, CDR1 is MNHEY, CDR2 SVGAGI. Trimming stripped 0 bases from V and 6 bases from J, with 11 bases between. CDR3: CASSYSNRFAGELFF. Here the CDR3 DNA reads TGTGCCAGCAGTTACTCTAACAGGTTCGCCGGGGAGCTGTTTTTT.

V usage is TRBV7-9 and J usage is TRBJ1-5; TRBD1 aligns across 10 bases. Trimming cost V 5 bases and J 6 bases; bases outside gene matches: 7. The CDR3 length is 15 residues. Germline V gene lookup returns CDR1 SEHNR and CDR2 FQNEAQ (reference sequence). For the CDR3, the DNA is TGTGCCAGCAGCCCTTTTGGGGACAGGGGTCAGCCCCAGCATTTT. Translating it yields CASSPFGDRGQPQHF. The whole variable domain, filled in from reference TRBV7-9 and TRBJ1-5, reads DTGVSQNPRHKITKRGQNVTFRCDPISEHNRLYWYRQTLGQGPEFLTYFQNEAQLEKSRLLSDRFSAERPKGSFSTLEIQRTEQGDSAMYLCASSPFGDRGQPQHFGDGTRLSIL.